The entry that follows covers one T cell receptor (beta chain) sequence. Its target is not known. At a deep level, the assay was run. Sorted-subset replicate PCRs used around 200 ng DNA, roughly 28,000 T cell genomes. Assay: immunoSEQ multiplex PCR; the TCRdb copy retains only in-frame clones and omits some. There are about 2.3 million clones in the sample; 85% to 95% occur only once, and around 0.35% lies in the top ten. This entry belongs to a study of shared clonotypes between healthy human individuals. With 4 bases removed from V and 0 bases from J, the gap between germline ends came to 14 bases. Germline CDR1 reads SGDLS; CDR2 reads YYNGEE. This CDR3 comprises 16 residues. Findings and caveats of the study: Estimated clonotype richness was generally higher in naive than memory subsets.

A split of CD4+ cells into CD45RA+ naive and CD45RA-negative memory subsets was performed. Sequenced: naive CD4+ T cells from PBMCs. Noted subset: CD45RA+ positively selected. V gene TRBV9 combines with J gene TRBJ1-3; D ambiguous. The origin of this receptor is a man in his late teens or twenties in good health. Some clones in this sample may be carry-over from other donors' samples. CDR3 amino acids: CASSPGGLYSGNTIYF. CDR3 in DNA: TGTGCCAGCAGCCCAGGAGGATTATACTCTGGAAACACCATATATTTT.